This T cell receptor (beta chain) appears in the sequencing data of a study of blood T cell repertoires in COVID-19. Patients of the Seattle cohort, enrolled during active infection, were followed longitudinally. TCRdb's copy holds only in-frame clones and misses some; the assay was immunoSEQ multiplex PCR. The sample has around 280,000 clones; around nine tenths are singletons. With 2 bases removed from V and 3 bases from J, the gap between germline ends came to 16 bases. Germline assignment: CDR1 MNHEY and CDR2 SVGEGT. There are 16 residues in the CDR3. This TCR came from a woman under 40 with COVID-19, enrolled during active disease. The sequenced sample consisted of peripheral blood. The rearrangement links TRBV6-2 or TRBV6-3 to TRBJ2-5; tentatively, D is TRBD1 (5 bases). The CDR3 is CASSYTQGRGEETQYF. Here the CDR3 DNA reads TGTGCCAGCAGTTACACTCAGGGAAGGGGCGAAGAGACCCAGTACTTC.